This TCR beta chain emerged from a study of regulatory T cells in long-lasting Graves disease. Trimming took 7 bases from V and 0 from J, leaving 7 bases between them. CDR3 size: 14 residues. Germline CDR1 MDHEN, CDR2 SYDVKM. In regard to this clonotype: Antigen: not known.

Study-wide findings and caveats: More public clonotypes were shared by persistent patients (2,741) than by new patients (around 990). With persistent disease, TRBV28, TRBJ1-2 and TRBJ2-5 were the favored segments.

Time point of the sample: persistent/refractory GD, antithyroid drugs over 5 years with positive TRAb. TCR sequences were obtained from RNA taken from PBMCs. Patients came through an endocrinology department, and that department was in Xi'an, China. Investigators prepared the TCR beta libraries by applying iRepertoire HTBI primers and Arm-PCR of CDR3 regions. TCRdb ran MiXCR on the multiplex PCR reads and lists one entry per CDR3 protein. The sample consists of 390,000 or so distinct CDR3 sequences, roughly 24% of them appearing once. This TCR was sampled from a woman in her thirties or forties with Graves disease. This chain links TRBV28 with TRBJ2-6; D not certain. The sample here was peripheral blood mononuclear cells (PBMCs), taken when the disease was refractory, from a patient treated with antithyroid drugs. The CDR3 coding sequence is TGTGCCAGCACAGTCCCCTCTGGGGCCAACGTCCTGACTTTC. As protein: CASTVPSGANVLTF. Complete variable domain (other parts from reference TRBV28 and TRBJ2-6): DVKVTQSSRYLVKRTGEKVFLECVQDMDHENMFWYRQDPGLGLRLIYFSYDVKMKEKGDIPEGYSVSREKKERFSLILESASTNQTSMYLCASTVPSGANVLTFGAGSRLTVL.